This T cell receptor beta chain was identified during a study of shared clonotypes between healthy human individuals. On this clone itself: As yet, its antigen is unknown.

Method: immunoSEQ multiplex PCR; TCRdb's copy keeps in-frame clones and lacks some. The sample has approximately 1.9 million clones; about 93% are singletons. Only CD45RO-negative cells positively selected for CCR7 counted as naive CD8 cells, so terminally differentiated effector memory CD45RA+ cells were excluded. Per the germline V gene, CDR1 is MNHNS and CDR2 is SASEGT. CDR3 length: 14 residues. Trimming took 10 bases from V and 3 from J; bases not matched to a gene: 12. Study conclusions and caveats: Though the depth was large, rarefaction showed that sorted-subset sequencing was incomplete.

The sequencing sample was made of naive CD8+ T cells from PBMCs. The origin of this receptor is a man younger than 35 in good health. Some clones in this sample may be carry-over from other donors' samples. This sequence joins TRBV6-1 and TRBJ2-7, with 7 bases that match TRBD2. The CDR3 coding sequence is TGTGCCACCGCCTCGGGAATAGCGGGCTACGAGCAGTACTTC. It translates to CATASGIAGYEQYF.